The rows below give T cell receptor beta chains drawn from one sample of a study of regulatory T cells in long-lasting Graves disease. TCRdb reanalysed the multiplex PCR reads using MiXCR and keeps one entry per CDR3 protein. The data hold around 400,000 distinct CDR3 sequences, with about 16% observed a single time. This material consisted of peripheral blood mononuclear cells (PBMCs), taken at new diagnosis, from a patient treated with antithyroid drugs. These receptors came from a female donor with Graves disease. CDR3s include the opening cysteine and the closing phenylalanine or tryptophan. D genes are given only for firm matches. Part of the rows lack a size; the others show once, few, many or a class for expanded clones.

TRBV11-2	13	TRBJ2-7	TRBD1	few	TGTGCCAGCAGAACGCCGGGACAGGGCGAGCAGTACTTC	CASRTPGQGEQYF
TRBV6-5	15	TRBJ2-7	TRBD1	many	TGTGCCAGCAGTTTGGGACAGGGAACGAGCAACGAGCAGTACTTC	CASSLGQGTSNEQYF
TRBV20-1	14	TRBJ2-1	TRBD2	many	TGCAGTGCTTCAAGCGGGACTAGTTTGGTTGAGCAGTTCTTC	CSASSGTSLVEQFF
TRBV19	14	TRBJ1-1	.	many	TGTGCCAGTAGTATTCAGGGAAGGTTTACTGAAGCTTTCTTT	CASSIQGRFTEAFF
TRBV19	14	TRBJ1-5	.	many	TGTGCCAGTAGTTGGGGGGAATTCCATCAGCCCCAGCATTTT	CASSWGEFHQPQHF
TRBV29-1	11	TRBJ1-2	.	few	TGCAGCGTTGAAGGGGTGGAGGGCTACACCTTC	CSVEGVEGYTF
TRBV7-2	19	TRBJ2-5	TRBD2	many	TGTGCCAGCAGCTCAGGACTAGCGGGGCCACGGACCGTGGGGGAGACCCAGTACTTC	CASSSGLAGPRTVGETQYF
TRBV6-2/TRBV6-3	12	TRBJ2-1	.	many	TGTGCCAGCAGTTACAGGGTCTCCCGGCAGTTCTTC	CASSYRVSRQFF
TRBV29-1	14	TRBJ2-3	TRBD1	many	TGCAGCGTTGAAGACGACAGGGTACCAGATACGCAGTATTTT	CSVEDDRVPDTQYF
TRBV2	11	TRBJ2-4	.	many	TGTGCCAGCAGTGCCAAAAACATTCAGTACTTC	CASSAKNIQYF
TRBV12-3/TRBV12-4	15	TRBJ2-7	.	many	TGTGCCAGCAGTCCCACGACATCTGGCATCTACGAGCAGTACTTC	CASSPTTSGIYEQYF
TRBV27	15	TRBJ2-7	TRBD1	.	TGTGCCACCGTTGGGACAGGGCCTAGCTCCTACGAGCAGTACTTC	CATVGTGPSSYEQYF
TRBV28	14	TRBJ1-2	.	many	TGTGCCAGCAGACGACTAACAGGGTACTATGGCTACACCTTC	CASRRLTGYYGYTF
TRBV12-3/TRBV12-4	13	TRBJ1-1	.	.	TGTGCCAGCAGCGGGGGGCGAGGCACTGAAGCTTTCTTT	CASSGGRGTEAFF
TRBV27	17	TRBJ2-1	TRBD2	.	TGTGCCAGCAGTCGCGGGACTAGCGGGAGGGCCGATGGTGAGCAGTTCTTC	CASSRGTSGRADGEQFF
TRBV4-1	15	TRBJ1-4	.	.	TGCGCCAGCAGCCAGCTTGTAGGGGAGGCTGAAAAACTGTTTTTT	CASSQLVGEAEKLFF
TRBV27	17	TRBJ2-6	.	many	TGTGCCAGCAGTTCCACAATTGAACCCTCTGGGGCCAACGTCCTGACTTTC	CASSSTIEPSGANVLTF
TRBV9	14	TRBJ2-7	.	.	TGTGCCAGCAGCGTAGGAAGTGCCCCCTACGAGCAGTACTTC	CASSVGSAPYEQYF
TRBV6-1	16	TRBJ1-4	.	few	TGTGCCAGCAGTCTAAAAGTCGGTATGGCAGGAGAAAAACTGTTTTTT	CASSLKVGMAGEKLFF
TRBV5-1	16	TRBJ2-1	.	.	TGCGCCAGCAGCCCACCCCTTATCCCCACGGACAATGAGCAGTTCTTC	CASSPPLIPTDNEQFF
TRBV20-1	14	TRBJ2-5	.	.	TGCAGTGCTAGAGACCCTAGAGGTGCGGAGACCCAGTACTTC	CSARDPRGAETQYF
TRBV3-1	13	TRBJ1-2	.	.	TGTGCCAGCAGCCAGGGGGGTGCCTATGGCTACACCTTC	CASSQGGAYGYTF
TRBV7-9	19	TRBJ2-1	.	many	TGTGCCAGCAGACTGCAGGCGAGGCAAATCGAGAGCTCCTACAATGAGCAGTTCTTC	CASRLQARQIESSYNEQFF
TRBV10-3	18	TRBJ1-1	TRBD1	many	TGTGCCATCAGCATTAAACTATTCCCGGGACAGGCGAACACTGAAGCTTTCTTT	CAISIKLFPGQANTEAFF
TRBV6-1	17	TRBJ2-7	.	many	TGTGCCAGCAGTAGACAGGGGGGAAGCGGGAGCCCCGGCGAGCAGTACTTC	CASSRQGGSGSPGEQYF
TRBV7-9	18	TRBJ1-2	.	many	TGTGCCAGCAGCCATCGCCAGGGGTCCATCCTAGACTCCTATGGCTACACCTTC	CASSHRQGSILDSYGYTF
TRBV3-1	14	TRBJ2-5	.	.	TGTGCCAGCAGCCGGGACACCTTCCAAGAGACCCAGTACTTC	CASSRDTFQETQYF
TRBV12-3/TRBV12-4	17	TRBJ2-7	TRBD1	many	TGTGCCAGCAGTTCTAGTATCGGGACAGGGGGCTCCTACGAGCAGTACTTC	CASSSSIGTGGSYEQYF
TRBV5-1	15	TRBJ1-1	TRBD1	many	TGCGCCAGCAGCCAGACACCGGACAGGGTGACTGAAGCTTTCTTT	CASSQTPDRVTEAFF
TRBV29-1	13	TRBJ2-1	.	many	TGCAGCGTTGGTTGGGTAGCCACCAATGAGCAGTTCTTC	CSVGWVATNEQFF
TRBV14	14	TRBJ1-1	.	many	TGTGCCAGCAGCCTGATCTCGCGGAATTCTGAAGCTTTCTTT	CASSLISRNSEAFF
TRBV7-9	19	TRBJ2-3	TRBD2	.	TGTGCCTGCAGCTTCGGGACTAGCGGGACTCTTAGTAGCACAGATACGCAGTATTTT	CACSFGTSGTLSSTDTQYF
TRBV3-1	15	TRBJ1-6	.	.	TGTGCCAGCAGCCCCTCGGGGCTGAGGAATTCACCCCTCCACTTT	CASSPSGLRNSPLHF
TRBV11-2	16	TRBJ2-1	.	many	TGTGCCAGCAGCGCCCGGTGGGAGCGCCGAGGGAATGAGCAGTTCTTC	CASSARWERRGNEQFF
TRBV12-3/TRBV12-4	13	TRBJ2-7	TRBD2	few	TGTGCCAGCAGCCGACTAGCGGACTACGAGCAGTACTTC	CASSRLADYEQYF
TRBV20-1	16	TRBJ2-1	TRBD2	many	TGCAGTGCTCCCGGACTAGCGGGGTCCTCCTACAATGAGCAGTTCTTC	CSAPGLAGSSYNEQFF
TRBV9	17	TRBJ2-3	.	.	TGTGCCAGCAGCCGACGGGACATAGGGAGATTCACAGATACGCAGTATTTT	CASSRRDIGRFTDTQYF
TRBV9	15	TRBJ2-7	.	many	TGTGCCAGCAGCGTAGGACAGCATTTCTCCTACGAGCAGTACTTC	CASSVGQHFSYEQYF
TRBV28	14	TRBJ2-7	.	many	TGTGCCAGCAGCCCACCGGGAGTTATAAACGAGCAGTACTTC	CASSPPGVINEQYF
TRBV7-2	16	TRBJ1-5	.	many	TGTGCCAGCAGCTTAGTTTCAGGGCACGGCAATCAGCCCCAGCATTTT	CASSLVSGHGNQPQHF
TRBV19	13	TRBJ2-5	TRBD2	.	TGTGCCAGCCAACGGGGGGGCCAAGAGACCCAGTACTTC	CASQRGGQETQYF
TRBV27	18	TRBJ2-3	.	many	TGTGCCAGCAGTGGGAAACTACAGGGAGAGGGCCGCGCAGATACGCAGTATTTT	CASSGKLQGEGRADTQYF
TRBV6-2/TRBV6-3	15	TRBJ2-1	TRBD2	once	TGTGCCAGCAGTGAAGTGGGACTAGAATACAATGAGCAGTTCTTC	CASSEVGLEYNEQFF
TRBV24-1	15	TRBJ1-1	.	once	TGTGCCACCAGGGGATCCGAAAGAGGGTACACTGAAGCTTTCTTT	CATRGSERGYTEAFF